These T cell receptor beta chains were read from a single sample in a study of blood T cell repertoires in COVID-19. Repertoires were generated with immunoSEQ multiplex PCR, while TCRdb's copy carries only in-frame clones and drops some. The data hold fewer than 250,000 clones, with around four fifths observed a single time. Sequencing input: peripheral blood. Receptors originate from a man aged 50 to 60 with active or convalescent COVID-19. The CDR3 runs from the conserved cysteine through the conserved F or W. D genes are given only for firm matches. Rows may omit the clone size; those that give it use once, few, many or a size class.

D	V	J	size	DNA	CDR3
.	TRBV7-2	TRBJ2-3	.	TGTGCCAGCAGCTTAGGCTCAGCGACAGATACGCAGTATTTT	CASSLGSATDTQYF
.	TRBV18	TRBJ1-4	.	TGTGCCAGCTCACCAGTGAGTGCTAATGAAAAACTGTTTTTT	CASSPVSANEKLFF
TRBD1	TRBV19	TRBJ2-7	.	TGTGCCAGTAGTCCCGGGACAGGGGTCTACGAGCAGTACTTC	CASSPGTGVYEQYF
.	TRBV2	TRBJ1-1	once	TGTGCCAGCAGCTCTACAGTGAACACTGAAGCTTTCTTT	CASSSTVNTEAFF
TRBD1	TRBV20-1	TRBJ2-7	.	TGCAGTGCTAGTCCGGGACAGGGGCCGCCCTACGAGCAGTACTTC	CSASPGQGPPYEQYF
.	TRBV2	TRBJ2-3	.	TGTGCCAGCAGTGAAGCGTCAGGCCCTAGCACAGATACGCAGTATTTT	CASSEASGPSTDTQYF
.	TRBV10-3	TRBJ2-3	.	TGTGCCATCACCTTCGGAGATACGCAGTATTTT	CAITFGDTQYF
TRBD2	TRBV5-6	TRBJ2-5	.	TGTGCCAGCAGCTTGGGGCTGGGCGGGAGTGGGGAGACCCAGTACTTC	CASSLGLGGSGETQYF
.	TRBV12-3/TRBV12-4	TRBJ1-1	.	TGTGCCAGCAGACCGGGACAGAACACTGAAGCTTTCTTT	CASRPGQNTEAFF
TRBD1	TRBV5-4	TRBJ1-5	.	TGTGCCAGCAGCCTCGACAGGGGAGATAGCAATCAGCCCCAGCATTTT	CASSLDRGDSNQPQHF
TRBD2	TRBV9	TRBJ2-3	.	TGTGCCAGCAGCGTAGTTGGGAGGGGAGATACGCAGTATTTT	CASSVVGRGDTQYF
.	TRBV5-5	TRBJ2-5	.	TGTGCCAGCAGGGCAACTTACGGGGGGACCCAGTACTTC	CASRATYGGTQYF
TRBD1	TRBV19	TRBJ1-1	.	TGTGCCAGTAGTGTCACAGGGGTTCTTGAAGCTTTCTTT	CASSVTGVLEAFF
.	TRBV19	TRBJ1-5	.	TGTGCCAGTAGTATAGCGACAGTGGCCGGGTATAGCAATCAGCCCCAGCATTTT	CASSIATVAGYSNQPQHF
TRBD2	TRBV6-5	TRBJ2-2	.	TGTGCCAGCAGTTACGGCGGGGGGGGGAACACCGGGGAGCTGTTTTTT	CASSYGGGGNTGELFF
TRBD2	TRBV27	TRBJ2-3	.	TGTGCCAGCAGTTTAGGTTGGGGGAGGGCCGCTCGTCTGGAGTATTTT	CASSLGWGRAARLEYF
.	TRBV7-9	TRBJ2-2	.	TGTGCCAGCAGCTTAGGGACAGATGTGCCCGGGGAGCTGTTTTTT	CASSLGTDVPGELFF
TRBD2	TRBV9	TRBJ2-3	.	TGTGCCAGCAGCGTAGGAGCTAGCGGGGGGGGATTCACAGATACGCAGTATTTT	CASSVGASGGGFTDTQYF